This entry is about one T cell receptor (beta chain). The record originates from a study of control samples from healthy donors and cancer patients. The method was immunoSEQ multiplex PCR; TCRdb's version includes in-frame clones alone and lacks a portion of them. The sample holds about 34,000 clones, 86% seen once. The CDR3 is made up of 12 amino acids. Trimming shortened V by 6 bases and J by 9 bases, and 12 bases separated the two germline ends. Per the germline V gene, CDR1 is MDHEN and CDR2 is SYDVKM. The origin of this receptor is a woman between 35 and 50 years old with lung cancer. The sequencing input was PBMCs. This chain joins TRBV28 and TRBJ2-1; a weak D match, TRBD2 (5 bases). The CDR3 is CASSPPGSEQFF. The CDR3 nucleotides read TGTGCCAGCAGCCCACCGGGGAGTGAGCAGTTCTTC.